In its sample, the clone carrying this T cell receptor (beta chain) was seen once. These data belong to a study of blood T cell repertoires in COVID-19. Authors' data handling: Using reference gene primer amplification, nucleated cell counts were estimated. TCRdb's copy holds only in-frame clones and misses some; the assay was immunoSEQ multiplex PCR. V and J calls and clone size are given by that table; D and trimming were obtained from the DNA. The data show about 250,000 clones, 85% to 90% seen once. Enrollees, about 18 to 90 years old, lived in about two dozen US areas. Categorization into cohorts depended on clinical history that participants reported. Recovered Cohort 3 donors showed two negative PCRs, clearance, or symptom resolution. Trimming shortened V by 1 base and J by 3 bases, and 5 bases separated the two germline ends. This CDR3 has 13 amino acids. Germline V gives CDR1 MNHEY, CDR2 SMNVEV (reference sequence).

The TCR sequence derives from a man aged 35 to 55 who had recovered from COVID-19. Specimen: PBMCs or T cells enriched from blood (not recorded which). The chain uses TRBV27 and TRBJ2-3; D gene uncertain. CDR3 in DNA: TGTGCCAGCAGTTTATTCGGGACAGATACGCAGTATTTT. Its translation is CASSLFGTDTQYF.